This T cell receptor (beta chain) appears in the sequencing data of a study of T cell clonality in common variable immunodeficiency. The assay was immunoSEQ multiplex PCR, and TCRdb's table has in-frame clones only and misses some. Listed for the sample are more than 13,000 clones, none seen a single time. Both groups were predominantly of Caucasian heritage. In its sample, this clone is medium-sized. Its antigen is undetermined. Read coverage stops 3 residues before the CDR3 terminus; the germline J gene supplies the remainder. Study results and caveats: Fewer deletions and N-nucleotide insertions were reportedly seen in common variable immunodeficiency TCR beta sequences. CVID subjects had higher TCRbeta clonality than healthy controls, most marked in about a third.

With 7 bases clipped from V and 1 base from J, the junction kept 11 bases outside the gene matches. There are 17 residues in the CDR3. CDR1 is SGHRS, CDR2 YFSETQ, per germline. The V gene is TRBV5-1, the J gene TRBJ2-2; the match to TRBD1 covers 9 bases. The sample taken for sequencing was peripheral blood mononuclear cells. The clonotype comes from a human donor with common variable immunodeficiency. The part of the CDR3 DNA that was read is TGCGCCAGCGGTAAACACCCGGGACAGGGGAACACCGGGGAG. It translates to CASGKHPGQGNTGE. The whole CDR3 protein is CASGKHPGQGNTGELFF.